This passage covers 31 T cell receptor beta chains from one sample sequenced in a study of persistence of HIV-infected CD4 T cells. Sequencing used immunoSEQ version 4 in survey mode. Repertoires were generated with immunoSEQ multiplex PCR, while TCRdb's copy carries only in-frame clones and drops some. Of approximately 65,000 clones in the sample, more than 70% were seen once. The antigens for these receptors are not known. An overlapping HIV-1 Gag peptide pool stimulated these cells at 0.85 to 1 ug/peptide/mL. CD40L-negative CD69-negative CD45RO-high memory CD4+ T cells were sorted as populations depleted of antigen-responding cells. Sequencing used CD4+ T cells sorted from PBMCs after approximately 19-hour stimulation, obtained from a patient who received antiretroviral therapy. These receptors were obtained from an adult man with HIV who was CMV-seropositive.

CDR3 bases: TGCGCCAGCAGCTTGGGGGGGGCGAATTCACCCCTCCACTTT. It yields the protein CASSLGGANSPLHF. The chain links TRBV5-1 to TRBJ1-6; perhaps TRBD1 as D (6 bases). Germline assignment: CDR1 SGHRS and CDR2 YFSETQ. The V end lost 0 bases, the J end lost 7 bases, and 8 bases lay between the germline ends. This CDR3 has 14 residues. Complete variable domain (other parts from reference TRBV5-1 and TRBJ1-6): KAGVTQTPRYLIKTRGQQVTLSCSPISGHRSVSWYQQTPGQGLQFLFEYFSETQRNKGNFPGRFSGRQFSNSRSEMNVSTLELGDSALYLCASSLGGANSPLHFGNGTRLTVT.

This rearrangement joins TRBV7-8 to TRBJ2-7, with 7 nucleotides matching TRBD1. V trimming: 3 bases; J trimming: 3 bases; junction bases outside the gene matches: 2. This CDR3 has 13 residues. CDR1 is SGHVS, CDR2 FQNEAQ, per germline. CDR3 coding DNA: TGTGCCAGCAGCTTGGGACAGTACTACGAGCAGTACTTC. Encoded protein: CASSLGQYYEQYF.

This chain links TRBV19 with TRBJ2-1; 9 positions agree with TRBD2. Germline V gives CDR1 LNHDA, CDR2 SQIVND (reference sequence). This CDR3 has 15 residues. The J segment lost 4 bases and the V segment lost 3 bases, leaving 4 bases of the junction unmatched. CDR3 protein: CASSIGSGGYNEQFF. The DNA for the CDR3 is TGTGCCAGTAGTATTGGGAGCGGGGGGTACAATGAGCAGTTCTTC. The variable domain in full, completed from reference TRBV19 and TRBJ2-1, reads DGGITQSPKYLFRKEGQNVTLSCEQNLNHDAMYWYRQDPGQGLRLIYYSQIVNDFQKGDIAEGYSVSREKKESFPLTVTSAQKNPTAFYLCASSIGSGGYNEQFFGPGTRLTVL.

The rearrangement links TRBV19 to TRBJ2-2; the match to TRBD1 covers 8 bases. Germline lookup yields CDR1 LNHDA and CDR2 SQIVND (reference sequence). The CDR3 length is 14 residues. The J segment lost 1 base and the V segment lost 6 bases, leaving 1 base of the junction unmatched. The CDR3 nucleotides are TGTGCCAGTAGCGACAGGGGGAACACCGGGGAGCTGTTTTTT. Its protein product is CASSDRGNTGELFF.

The chain combines TRBV24-1 with TRBJ2-1; D unresolved. This CDR3 comprises 13 residues. Germline values: CDR1 KGHDR, CDR2 SFDVKD. Between the trimmed V and J ends, which lost 2 bases and 5 bases, there was a span of 6 bases. The CDR3 reads CATSDWADNEQFF. CDR3 nucleotides: TGTGCCACCAGTGATTGGGCCGACAATGAGCAGTTCTTC.

This chain joins TRBV29-1 and TRBJ1-3; perhaps TRBD1 as D (6 bases). The CDR3 is 14 amino acids. Deletions cut 0 bases from V and 2 bases from J, with 8 bases between. Germline assignment: CDR1 SQVTM and CDR2 ANQGSEA. Here the CDR3 reads CSVEDRGPGNTIYF. For the CDR3, the DNA is TGCAGCGTTGAAGACAGGGGACCTGGAAACACCATATATTTT.

The chain has TRBV11-3 and TRBJ2-1, with TRBD2 as a possible D gene (6 bases). Germline values: CDR1 SGHNT, CDR2 YENEEA. CDR3 size: 14 residues. V was clipped by 5 bases and J by 5 bases, with 13 bases between them. CDR3 sequence (DNA): TGTGCCAGCAGCCCTCGGCGGGGACACAATGAGCAGTTCTTC. It encodes CASSPRRGHNEQFF.

This chain joins TRBV5-1 and TRBJ2-2; perhaps TRBD2 as D (6 bases). The CDR3 covers 16 residues. Germline loops: CDR1 SGHRS, CDR2 YFSETQ. V was shortened by 4 bases and J by 2 bases, with 15 bases between the two germline ends. This chain's CDR3 is CASSPYGTLNTGELFF. The DNA for the CDR3 is TGCGCCAGCAGCCCGTACGGGACTCTTAACACCGGGGAGCTGTTTTTT.

V and J are TRBV28 and TRBJ2-3; perhaps D is TRBD1 or TRBD2 (6 bases each). V was shortened by 6 bases and J by 0 bases, with 13 bases between the two germline ends. CDR3 length equals 15 residues. The V gene's germline CDR1 is MDHEN and CDR2 SYDVKM. As DNA, the CDR3 is TGTGCCAGCAGAGGCCGGGGGCTGAGCACAGATACGCAGTATTTT. Protein: CASRGRGLSTDTQYF.

V is TRBV10-2 and J is TRBJ1-1, with D perhaps TRBD1 (5 bases). Trimming left V 0 bases short and J 11 bases short, with 10 bases between. The CDR3 is made up of 12 amino acids. Germline CDR1 is WSHSY and CDR2 is SAAADI. The CDR3 DNA reads as TGCGCCAGCAGTGAGTCTGAGGGGTCGGCTTTCTTT. Translated: CASSESEGSAFF.

The gene calls are TRBV10-3 and TRBJ2-3; TRBD2 agrees at 7 bases. The CDR3 spans 14 residues. From germline, CDR1 is ENHRY and CDR2 SYGVKD. J was trimmed by 0 bases and V by 10 bases; bases with no gene match: 7. The CDR3 region is CATRGVSSTDTQYF. As DNA, the CDR3 is TGTGCCACCCGGGGGGTCTCTAGCACAGATACGCAGTATTTT.

V usage is TRBV27 and J usage is TRBJ2-3, with D possibly matching TRBD1 (8 bases). CDR3 length equals 14 residues. Germline loops: CDR1 MNHEY, CDR2 SMNVEV (reference sequence). V lost 5 bases and J 5 bases, leaving 14 bases between the germline ends. The CDR3 protein is CASSVDREGDTQYF. In DNA form, the CDR3 reads TGTGCCAGCAGTGTGGACAGGGAGGGAGATACGCAGTATTTT.

This clone was seen once. This chain links TRBV10-1 with TRBJ2-1; a possible D gene is TRBD2 (5 bases). Germline V gene lookup returns CDR1 WNHNN and CDR2 SYGVQD (reference sequence). The V gene lost 6 bases and the J gene lost 6 bases, with 27 bases spanning the gap. The CDR3 totals 18 residues. CDR3 in DNA: TGCGCCAGCAGAGATATGTTGAAGGACTTCTTCGAGAGCAATGAGCAGTTCTTC. This translates into CASRDMLKDFFESNEQFF.

V usage is TRBV5-6 and J usage is TRBJ1-1; D ambiguous. Germline values: CDR1 SGHDT, CDR2 YYEEEE. The CDR3 contains 13 residues. The V end lost 4 bases, the J end lost 4 bases, and 11 bases lay between the germline ends. CDR3 residues: CASSRPGSTEAFF. In DNA form, the CDR3 reads TGTGCCAGCAGCCGCCCGGGCAGCACTGAAGCTTTCTTT.

This clone was seen more than once but under ten times. The chain recombines TRBV15 with TRBJ1-5; D is possibly TRBD1 (6 bases). V lost 7 bases, J lost 1 base, and 11 bases lay in between. Germline assignment: CDR1 LNHNV and CDR2 YYDKDF (reference sequence). CDR3 length: 14 amino acids. CDR3 sequence reads: CATKVQGSNQPQHF. The CDR3 bases are TGTGCCACCAAGGTACAGGGAAGCAATCAGCCCCAGCATTTT.

V usage is TRBV28 and J usage is TRBJ2-7; 8 bases agree with TRBD1. The germline gives CDR1 MDHEN, CDR2 SYDVKM. The CDR3 spans 15 residues. V shed 5 bases, J shed 5 bases, and the junction held 11 bases outside the gene matches. CDR3 DNA sequence: TGTGCCAGCAGTGGGGTGACAGGGGCCGGCCACGAGCAGTACTTC. It translates to CASSGVTGAGHEQYF. Full variable domain (outside the CDR3, taken from reference TRBV28 and TRBJ2-7): DVKVTQSSRYLVKRTGEKVFLECVQDMDHENMFWYRQDPGLGLRLIYFSYDVKMKEKGDIPEGYSVSREKKERFSLILESASTNQTSMYLCASSGVTGAGHEQYFGPGTRLTVT.

The chain joins TRBV11-3 to TRBJ2-3; weak D call: TRBD1 (6 bases). V lost 5 bases, J lost 0 bases, and 9 bases lay in between. Germline-derived CDR1 and CDR2 are SGHNT and YENEEA. This CDR3 region has 14 residues. CDR3 protein: CASSETGSTDTQYF. The CDR3 DNA reads TGTGCCAGCAGCGAGACAGGTAGCACAGATACGCAGTATTTT.

The rearrangement joins TRBV19 to TRBJ2-6, with D unclear. CDR1 LNHDA and CDR2 SQIVND come from the germline V gene (reference sequence). Trimming removed 5 bases at V and 0 bases at J, with 14 bases between. This CDR3 region has 17 residues. DNA of the CDR3: TGTGCCAGTAGTCGTAGGGCGTCCCGCTCTGGGGCCAACGTCCTGACTTTC. Protein sequence: CASSRRASRSGANVLTF.

The chain combines TRBV9 with TRBJ2-2, with 9 bases fitting TRBD1. The CDR3 runs 15 residues. V was clipped by 3 bases and J by 5 bases; unmatched bases: 5. Germline V gene sequence: CDR1 SGDLS, CDR2 YYNGEE. The CDR3 bases are TGTGCCAGCAGCGCGACAGGGGGGAAGACCGGGGAGCTGTTTTTT. Its translation: CASSATGGKTGELFF.

This clone was observed once. The rearrangement uses TRBV19 and TRBJ2-1; TRBD2 agrees at 7 bases. V trimming: 4 bases; J trimming: 1 base; junction bases outside the gene matches: 4. The germline V gene has CDR1 LNHDA and CDR2 SQIVND (reference sequence). The CDR3 covers 15 residues. The CDR3 reads CASSTSRGSYNEQFF. The CDR3 DNA reads as TGTGCCAGTAGTACCTCGCGGGGGTCCTACAATGAGCAGTTCTTC.

The chain recombines TRBV10-3 with TRBJ2-5; 7 bases are a match to TRBD2. From germline, CDR1 is ENHRY and CDR2 SYGVKD. The ends lost 8 bases at V and 2 bases at J; junction bases unmatched: 11. This CDR3 contains 15 residues. CDR3 amino acids: CAIRRGTGGQETQYF. The CDR3 DNA reads as TGTGCCATCCGGAGGGGAACGGGGGGACAAGAGACCCAGTACTTC.

In its sample, this clone was seen a few times. This chain uses TRBV24-1 with TRBJ2-3; the D is unclear. Trimming pared 3 bases from V and 2 bases from J, leaving 14 bases between. CDR1 KGHDR and CDR2 SFDVKD come from the germline V gene. There are 16 residues in the CDR3. CDR3 in DNA: TGTGCCACCAGTGATACCCGATTCGGCCCCACAGATACGCAGTATTTT. Protein sequence: CATSDTRFGPTDTQYF.

The chain uses TRBV5-1 and TRBJ2-4; D unclear. The CDR3 totals 15 residues. Germline V gives CDR1 SGHRS, CDR2 YFSETQ. Trimming cost V 4 bases and J 0 bases, with 11 bases left between them. CDR3 amino acids: CASSPQGPAKNIQYF. DNA for the CDR3: TGCGCCAGCAGCCCGCAAGGGCCAGCCAAAAACATTCAGTACTTC.

V gene TRBV18 combines with J gene TRBJ1-4; D is possibly TRBD1 (6 bases). Germline CDR1 KGHSH, CDR2 LQKENI. The length of the CDR3 is 14 residues. The V end was cut by 6 bases, the J end by 4 bases, with 12 bases between. For the CDR3, the DNA is TGTGCCAGCTCGGTGGACAGTCGTAATGAAAAACTGTTTTTT. Its protein product is CASSVDSRNEKLFF.

This clone has more than one count but fewer than ten. V and J are TRBV19 and TRBJ2-2; 7 nucleotides agree with TRBD1. J gave up 1 base and V 3 bases, and 2 bases lay outside the gene matches. The CDR3 loop spans 15 amino acids. CDR1 is LNHDA and CDR2 is SQIVND in the germline V gene (reference sequence). The CDR3 is CASSIGQVNTGELFF. The CDR3 nucleotides are TGTGCCAGTAGTATTGGACAGGTGAACACCGGGGAGCTGTTTTTT. Full variable domain (remainder filled in from reference TRBV19 and TRBJ2-2): DGGITQSPKYLFRKEGQNVTLSCEQNLNHDAMYWYRQDPGQGLRLIYYSQIVNDFQKGDIAEGYSVSREKKESFPLTVTSAQKNPTAFYLCASSIGQVNTGELFFGEGSRLTVL.

The gene calls are TRBV11-3 and TRBJ2-3; 9 nucleotides line up with TRBD1. The CDR3 loop spans 13 amino acids. Losses at the gene ends were 5 bases for V and 4 bases for J; bases not matched to a gene: 1. Germline CDR1 is SGHNT and CDR2 is YENEEA. CDR3 region: CASSRTGADTQYF. The CDR3 DNA reads as TGTGCCAGCAGCCGGACAGGGGCAGATACGCAGTATTTT.

This clone has just one count. V gene TRBV4-2 combines with J gene TRBJ2-1, with D perhaps matching TRBD1 (6 bases). The CDR3 extends over 14 amino acids. CDR1 LGHNA and CDR2 YNFKEQ come from the germline V gene. V lost 1 base to trimming and J lost 4 bases, with 8 bases between them. The CDR3 region is CASSQGQEYNEQFF. The CDR3, as DNA: TGTGCCAGCAGCCAAGGACAGGAATACAATGAGCAGTTCTTC.

This sequence joins TRBV6-5 and TRBJ1-5, with D possibly matching TRBD1 (6 bases). Germline V gene lookup returns CDR1 MNHEY and CDR2 SVGAGI. With 8 bases removed from V and 2 bases from J, the gap between germline ends came to 13 bases. The CDR3 extends over 14 amino acids. The CDR3 reads CASVYSGGNQPQHF. CDR3 coding DNA: TGTGCCAGCGTTTATTCAGGGGGCAATCAGCCCCAGCATTTT.

The rearrangement uses TRBV5-5 and TRBJ1-5; possibly TRBD1 for D (6 bases). The germline V gene has CDR1 SGHKS and CDR2 YYEKEE (reference sequence). V was cut by 0 bases and J by 8 bases, with 15 bases left in between. The length of the CDR3 is 15 residues. The CDR3 here is CASSLGVRGAEPQHF. DNA of the CDR3: TGTGCCAGCAGCTTGGGGGTCCGGGGGGCAGAGCCCCAGCATTTT.

This chain joins TRBV27 and TRBJ1-5; D perhaps matches TRBD1 (5 bases). Germline loops: CDR1 MNHEY, CDR2 SMNVEV (reference sequence). Trimming took off 5 bases at V and 5 bases at J, with 19 bases between the two ends. CDR3 length equals 16 residues. CDR3 bases: TGTGCCAGCAGTCCGGTGGGAACGACAGCCTATCAGCCCCAGCATTTT. Translated: CASSPVGTTAYQPQHF.

The genes are TRBV27 and TRBJ1-2, with 7 bases fitting TRBD1. This CDR3 has 15 residues. Germline CDR1 is MNHEY and CDR2 is SMNVEV (reference sequence). V lost 6 bases to trimming and J lost 5 bases; unmatched junction nucleotides: 12. The CDR3 bases are TGTGCCAGCAGAAAGGGGACGGGACAGCTGTATGGCTACACCTTC. Amino acid sequence: CASRKGTGQLYGYTF.